This TCR beta chain was recovered during a study of blood T cells in healthy people across ages. Overall study results and limits: Changes in expanded clonotypes were possibly confounded, as the CMV status of donors was unknown. There was a strong correlation between TCR beta diversity and naive T cell percentage.

Remarks on this clonotype: The target antigen is unknown.

Using a J-beta primer mix together with a sample-barcoded 5' primer, a second PCR was run for about 7 to 12 cycles. TCRdb itself ran the 5' RACE reads through MiXCR, one entry per CDR3 protein. Here the sample spans hundreds of thousands of distinct CDR3 sequences, about half being singletons. The TCR comes from an older man in good health. Sample: blood.

The CDR3 nucleotides read TGTGCCAGCAGCTTGCAAGGGCAGGGGCTTGCTAGCACAGATACGCAGTATTTT. This gives the protein CASSLQGQGLASTDTQYF. The chain employs TRBV7-2 and TRBJ2-3, with D tentatively TRBD1 (6 bases). V was cut by 3 bases and J by 0 bases, with 19 bases left in between. CDR3 length: 18 residues. From germline, CDR1 is SGHTA and CDR2 FQGNSA.